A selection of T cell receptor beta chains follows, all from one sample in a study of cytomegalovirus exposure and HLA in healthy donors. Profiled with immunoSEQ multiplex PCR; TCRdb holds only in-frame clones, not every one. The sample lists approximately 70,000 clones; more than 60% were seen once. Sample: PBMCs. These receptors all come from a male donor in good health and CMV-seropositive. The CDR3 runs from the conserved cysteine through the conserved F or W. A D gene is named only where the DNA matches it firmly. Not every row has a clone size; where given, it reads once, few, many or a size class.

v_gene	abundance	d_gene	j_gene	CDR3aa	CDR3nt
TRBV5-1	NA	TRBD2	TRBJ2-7	CASTPGGHEQYF	TGCGCCAGCACCCCGGGGGGGCATGAGCAGTACTTC
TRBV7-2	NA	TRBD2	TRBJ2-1	CASSTLAGNYNEQFF	TGTGCCAGCAGCACTCTAGCGGGAAACTACAATGAGCAGTTCTTC
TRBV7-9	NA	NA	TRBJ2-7	CASSLEHSEQYF	TGTGCCAGCAGCTTAGAGCACTCCGAGCAGTACTTC
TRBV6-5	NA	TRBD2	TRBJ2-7	CASSYSLAGAGEQYF	TGTGCCAGCAGTTACTCTTTAGCGGGAGCGGGAGAGCAGTACTTC
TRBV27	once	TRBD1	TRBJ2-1	CASSSGTEPYNEQFF	TGTGCCAGCAGTTCCGGGACAGAACCATACAATGAGCAGTTCTTC
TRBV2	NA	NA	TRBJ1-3	CASSGLRSGNTIYF	TGTGCCAGCAGTGGACTTCGCTCTGGAAACACCATATATTTT
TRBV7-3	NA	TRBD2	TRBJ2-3	CASSLAGGIADTQYF	TGTGCCAGCAGCTTAGCGGGAGGAATCGCAGATACGCAGTATTTT
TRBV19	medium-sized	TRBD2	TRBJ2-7	CASSLLAGNEQYF	TGTGCCAGTAGTTTGCTAGCGGGAAACGAGCAGTACTTC
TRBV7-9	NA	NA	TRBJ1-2	CASSLGGTVWGYTF	TGTGCCAGCAGCTTAGGGGGCACCGTCTGGGGCTACACCTTC
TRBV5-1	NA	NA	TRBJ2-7	CASSLAQGPYEQYF	TGCGCCAGCAGCTTGGCCCAGGGCCCCTACGAGCAGTACTTC
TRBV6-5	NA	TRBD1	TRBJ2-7	CASSYSGTGSYEQYF	TGTGCCAGCAGTTACTCAGGGACAGGGTCCTACGAGCAGTACTTC
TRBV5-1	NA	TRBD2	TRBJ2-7	CASSDAGGLVTYEQYF	TGCGCCAGCAGCGACGCGGGGGGACTAGTGACCTACGAGCAGTACTTC
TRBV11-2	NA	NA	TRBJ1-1	CASSPGVGAEAFF	TGTGCCAGCAGCCCGGGGGTAGGGGCTGAAGCTTTCTTT
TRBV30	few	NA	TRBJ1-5	CAWSGTLYSNQPQHF	TGTGCCTGGAGTGGCACCCTATATAGCAATCAGCCCCAGCATTTT
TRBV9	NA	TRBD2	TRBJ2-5	CASSTLAGGSQEQYF	TGTGCCAGCAGCACACTAGCGGGGGGAAGTCAGGAGCAGTACTTC
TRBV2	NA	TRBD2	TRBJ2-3	CASSSGTSGTDTQYF	TGTGCCAGCAGTTCCGGGACTAGCGGCACAGATACGCAGTATTTT
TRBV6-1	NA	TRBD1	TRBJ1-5	CASSEARGTVLSNQPQHF	TGTGCCAGCAGTGAAGCGCGCGGGACAGTACTTAGCAATCAGCCCCAGCATTTT
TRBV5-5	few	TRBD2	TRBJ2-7	CASSYHSGWAYEQYF	TGTGCCAGCAGCTATCATAGCGGGTGGGCCTACGAGCAGTACTTC